This TCR beta chain was sequenced for a study of CD4 T cells in relation to SARS-CoV-2 and coronaviruses. Study details: After 10 to 11 days of antigen culture, PBMC TCR beta CDR3s were sequenced. The HLA restriction of the shared crossreactive spike epitopes was mapped.

Regarding this clone: Antigen specificity is unknown.

Study-wide results and limits: Crossreactivity was assessed only for spike protein, not other viral proteins.

Sequencing used immunoSEQ multiplex PCR; TCRdb keeps in-frame clones, though not all of them. In the table there are about 47,000 clones, roughly four fifths of which are singletons. The CDR3 loop spans 17 amino acids. V lost 0 bases, J lost 2 bases, and 2 bases stayed unmatched. Germline CDR1 reads ENHRY; CDR2 reads SYGVKD. Sorted naive or memory CD4+ cells met CEF peptides for over 9 days. The TCR comes from an adult with COVID-19. The sample consisted of naive CD4+ T cells from PBMCs, cultured in vitro. Noted subset: naive CD4+ T cells isolated by negative enrichment. V is TRBV10-3 and J is TRBJ2-3; 13 positions agree with TRBD2. The CDR3 DNA follows: TGTGCCATCAGTGAGTCGGGACTAGCGGGGTCCACAGATACGCAGTATTTT. The encoded protein is CAISESGLAGSTDTQYF.